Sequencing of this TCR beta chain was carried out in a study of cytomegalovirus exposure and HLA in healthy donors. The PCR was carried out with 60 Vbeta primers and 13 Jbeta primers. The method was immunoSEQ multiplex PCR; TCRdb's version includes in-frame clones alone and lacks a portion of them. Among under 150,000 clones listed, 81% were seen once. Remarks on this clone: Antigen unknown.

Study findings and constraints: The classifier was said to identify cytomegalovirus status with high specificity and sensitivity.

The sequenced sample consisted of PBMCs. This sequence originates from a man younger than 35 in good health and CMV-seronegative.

As DNA, the CDR3 is TGTGCCAGCTCCGGCGGGGAAAATGAAAAACTGTTTTTT. This encodes CASSGGENEKLFF. The rearrangement uses TRBV18 and TRBJ1-4; D gene ambiguous. The germline V gene has CDR1 KGHSH and CDR2 LQKENI. The CDR3 runs 13 residues. Trimming shortened V by 6 bases and J by 5 bases, and 10 bases separated the two germline ends.